Presented here are 15 T cell receptor beta chains from one specimen sequenced in a study of cytomegalovirus exposure and HLA in healthy donors. The study ran its PCR with 60 Vbeta and 13 Jbeta primers. TCRdb keeps only in-frame clones here, not all; method: immunoSEQ multiplex PCR. Altogether some 110,000 clones are present, over 60% being singletons, with the ten largest covering 5% to 6.5%. Material: PBMCs. These receptors all come from a man between 60 and 75 years old in good health and CMV-seropositive.

The gene calls are TRBV4-1 and TRBJ1-3; tentatively, D is TRBD1 (5 bases). The CDR3 spans 14 residues. Between the trimmed V and J ends, which lost 2 bases and 11 bases, there was a span of 16 bases. The germline V gene has CDR1 MGHRA and CDR2 YSYEKL. CDR3 DNA sequence: TGCGCCAGCAGCCAAAGCGGGGGTAGTGTCTCCATATATTTT. Translating gives CASSQSGGSVSIYF.

This clone was seen at least ten times. This chain uses TRBV7-7 with TRBJ2-2, with D possibly being TRBD2 (5 bases). Germline values: CDR1 SSHAT, CDR2 FNYEAQ (reference sequence). V was clipped by 1 base and J by 7 bases, with 10 bases between them. This CDR3 has 14 amino acids. CDR3 bases: TGTGCCAGCAGCTTAGGAGAGGGAGTCGGGGAGCTGTTTTTT. Translated, it gives CASSLGEGVGELFF.

In this sample, this clone turned up a few times. The chain recombines TRBV29-1 with TRBJ1-1, with no clear D. The CDR3 has 15 amino acids. CDR1 is SQVTM, CDR2 ANQGSEA, per germline. The V end lost 1 base, the J end lost 3 bases, and 15 bases lay between the germline ends. In DNA, the CDR3 is TGCAGCGTTGAAGGGGCCTTGGGGAGGGACACTGAAGCTTTCTTT. This codes for CSVEGALGRDTEAFF.

The chain has TRBV23-1 and TRBJ2-2; 9 bases are shared with TRBD1. TRBV23-1 is assigned to the ORF class and has an uncertain function. The V and J ends lost 9 bases and 1 base, in that order; junction bases with no gene match: 12. The CDR3 has 17 amino acids. The CDR3 here is CARGEDRGNRNTGELFF. CDR3 nucleotide sequence: TGCGCCAGGGGAGAGGACAGGGGAAACAGGAACACCGGGGAGCTGTTTTTT.

V usage is TRBV28 and J usage is TRBJ2-5; possibly TRBD1 for D (5 bases). The J call may be wrong; the DNA end is better matched by TRBJ2-7. CDR1 is MDHEN and CDR2 is SYDVKM in the germline V gene. The CDR3 extends over 16 amino acids. In nucleotides, the CDR3 is TGTGCCAGCAGTCTTCCCAGGGCGAGCTCCCCCTACGAGCAGTACTTC. This gives the protein CASSLPRASSPYEQYF.

V usage is TRBV27 and J usage is TRBJ2-7; TRBD1 agrees at 9 bases. CDR1 and CDR2 (germline): MNHEY, SMNVEV (reference sequence). CDR3 length equals 14 residues. J gave up 6 bases and V 6 bases, and 9 bases lay outside the gene matches. The CDR3 DNA follows: TGTGCCAGCAGGTTCCGGGACAGGGTATCCGAGCAGTACTTC. As protein: CASRFRDRVSEQYF.

The chain carries TRBV11-2 and TRBJ2-7; D uncertain. Trimming removed 1 base at V and 3 bases at J, with 16 bases between. The CDR3 is 16 residues long. Germline V gives CDR1 SGHAT, CDR2 FQNNGV. The CDR3 loop reads CASSLGSGFANYEQYF. As DNA, the CDR3 is TGTGCCAGCAGCTTAGGGTCAGGTTTCGCTAACTACGAGCAGTACTTC.

The rearrangement links TRBV7-8 to TRBJ1-3; TRBD1 might be the D (5 bases). The ends were cut back, 3 bases at V and 4 bases at J, with 13 bases in the middle. This CDR3 is 15 amino acids long. Looked up from germline, CDR1 is SGHVS and CDR2 is FQNEAQ. CDR3 in amino acids: CASSFQGITGNTIYF. For the CDR3, the DNA is TGTGCCAGCAGCTTTCAGGGAATTACGGGAAACACCATATATTTT. Full variable domain (remainder filled in from reference TRBV7-8 and TRBJ1-3): GAGVSQSPRYKVAKRGQDVALRCDPISGHVSLFWYQQALGQGPEFLTYFQNEAQLDKSGLPSDRFFAERPEGSVSTLKIQRTQQEDSAVYLCASSFQGITGNTIYFGEGSWLTVV.

The gene calls are TRBV6-1 and TRBJ2-1; 7 bases line up with TRBD2. Germline-derived CDR1 and CDR2 are MNHNS and SASEGT. The CDR3 is made up of 15 amino acids. J lost 2 bases, V lost 8 bases, and 9 bases had no gene match. For the CDR3, the DNA is TGTGCCAGCGCTTCCGAGCGGGGAGCCTACAATGAGCAGTTCTTC. The encoded protein is CASASERGAYNEQFF.

The chain recombines TRBV9 with TRBJ1-3, with TRBD1 matching over 7 bases. Germline V gene lookup returns CDR1 SGDLS and CDR2 YYNGEE. The CDR3 runs 16 residues. The V gene end was trimmed by 3 bases and the J gene end by 2 bases; junction bases not matched to a gene: 8. The CDR3 loop reads CASSDPTGTAGNTIYF. The DNA of the CDR3 is TGTGCCAGCAGCGATCCCACCGGGACAGCTGGAAACACCATATATTTT.

The chain is built from TRBV7-2 and TRBJ1-2; D is ambiguous. This CDR3 contains 15 residues. In germline, CDR1 is SGHTA, CDR2 FQGNSA. Trimming removed 4 bases from V and 2 bases from J, with 14 bases in between. DNA for the CDR3: TGTGCCAGCAGCTCACGGACGGGGAGCAACTATGGCTACACCTTC. Translated, it gives CASSSRTGSNYGYTF.

The chain combines TRBV21-1 with TRBJ2-7; TRBD1, as called in the table, went unchecked against the DNA. TRBV21-1 is assigned pseudogene status. This CDR3 has 14 amino acids. This CDR3 is CASSPLGQGDEQYF. The CDR3 nucleotides read TGTGCCAGCAGCCCTTTGGGACAGGGGGACGAGCAGTACTTC.

The table lists this clone with a few counts. The V call is TRBV7-6, the J call TRBJ1-5, with TRBD1 identical over 9 bases. Germline values: CDR1 SGHVS, CDR2 FNYEAQ. CDR3 length: 17 amino acids. The ends lost 5 bases at V and 7 bases at J; junction bases unmatched: 15. This chain's CDR3 is CASSMSSGTGYNQPQHF. In nucleotides, the CDR3 is TGTGCCAGCAGCATGTCCTCCGGGACAGGGTATAACCAGCCCCAGCATTTT.

There are a few counts of this clone. The gene calls are TRBV5-4 and TRBJ2-1; 8 bases are shared with TRBD1. The V and J ends lost 0 bases and 4 bases, in that order; junction bases with no gene match: 6. CDR1 and CDR2 from the germline V gene are SGHNT and YYREEE (reference sequence). This CDR3 spans 16 amino acids. The DNA for the CDR3 is TGTGCCAGCAGCTTGGGGGCAGGGGGCCTTTACAATGAGCAGTTCTTC. Encoded protein: CASSLGAGGLYNEQFF.

This sequence joins TRBV6-1 and TRBJ2-7; 9 bases are a match to TRBD2. The CDR3 runs to 15 residues. Germline assignment: CDR1 MNHNS and CDR2 SASEGT. Trimming cost V 4 bases and J 4 bases; bases outside gene matches: 8. CDR3 loop: CASSVGSGGGYEQYF. CDR3 in DNA: TGTGCCAGCAGTGTTGGTAGCGGGGGTGGGTACGAGCAGTACTTC.